The clone carrying this TCR beta chain has a handful of counts. Its specificity is not known. Roughly 81 million PBMCs per unsorted sample were used for genomic DNA. The data belong to a study of shared clonotypes between healthy human individuals. Unsorted PBMC DNA sequencing spanned ten immunoSEQ deep assay plates. Sequenced by immunoSEQ multiplex PCR; TCRdb stores in-frame clones only, minus some. Of roughly 480,000 clones listed, approximately 79% are singletons. General study points: Few donors restricted represented genetic and exposure-history diversity. Only blood was sampled; tissue repertoires likely differ.

Trimming pared 5 bases from V and 4 bases from J, leaving 8 bases between. Germline V gene sequence: CDR1 MDHEN, CDR2 SYDVKM. The CDR3 contains 12 residues. This sequence joins TRBV28 and TRBJ1-1; D might be TRBD1 (6 bases). The origin of this receptor is a woman aged 40 to 50 in good health. Some clones in this sample may be carry-over from other donors' samples. Sample: PBMCs. The CDR3 nucleotides read TGTGCCAGCAGTGAGGGGGTCACTGAAGCTTTCTTT. It translates to CASSEGVTEAFF.